The source of this T cell receptor (beta chain) is a study of monozygotic twins with cystic fibrosis (dated by TCRdb to about 2021). General notes on the study: Barcoded libraries were made from 3 to 3.5 micrograms of fragmented DNA using roughly 16 PCR cycles. To gauge how much genetics shapes V and J gene usage, the researchers compared TCR beta repertoires both within and across 16 monozygotic twin pairs who have cystic fibrosis. Ten female and six male twin pairs, aged about 2.0 to 36.4 years (median roughly 9 years) and mostly children and adolescents, were included in the cohort. Twins were ranked among 970 or so cohort participants for weight-for-height and FEVPerc (FEV1 disease centile) at the day of blood sampling. Data for three of the twin pairs had already been reported earlier in a different context.

As regards this clone: No antigen is known for it. No quality values exist for individual bases; no much larger clone is one base distant.

TCR beta CDR3 regions were amplified by multiplex PCR using the immunoSEQ immune profiling system, following the manufacturer's instructions. Sequencing was performed on an Illumina NextSeq system. In the original analysis: The immunoSEQ Analyzer platform handled processing of the sequence data, and clonality was calculated by taking the square root of Simpson's index of productive rearrangements. Similarity in V and J usage was measured by Jensen-Shannon distance, and OLGA was used to compute CDR3 generation probabilities. Shared CDR3 sequences were searched in the immuneACCESS database (August 2020) and in VDJdb (December 2020). Not all clones reach the TCRdb copy of this immuneACCESS table, which keeps in-frame sequences only. Checked studies attribute under half of the gap to unresolved V genes and leave the rest unexplained. The DNA was the basis for D and trimming; V, J and clone size are from that table. The sample table shows about 36,000 clones, and around nine tenths are seen once. Together, the top ten hold 0.19% of the sample.

The twin pairs came from the European Cystic Fibrosis Twin and Sibling Study Cohort, which recruited patients from more than 150 CF clinics across 14 European countries. Both zygosity and CFTR genotype were checked in-house, and zygosity was tested with multiplex PCR across nine short tandem repeat loci. Peripheral blood was taken from each twin, and clinical parameters were recorded on the day of blood sampling. Genomic DNA was isolated from peripheral blood cells with phenol/chloroform and kept in TE buffer at 4 degrees C. Results the study describes overall, beyond this receptor: Simpson clonality was found to be generally low (median approximately 0.009), suggesting a naive-dominated repertoire, although higher clonality was observed in the most severely affected patients. Significantly higher nucleotide-identical clonotype sharing was observed within monozygotic CF twin pairs than between unrelated CF individuals (P = 0.000026, Mann-Whitney). The cohort was small, and the number of shared CDR3s showed no association with age, concordance or disease severity. In 13 of 16 pairs, V gene usage most closely resembled the co-twin's, and the same held for J usage in 8 of 16 pairs, a pattern suggesting genetic constraints.

The receptor's source is a boy aged 2 to 9 with cystic fibrosis. Sequenced material: blood.

The nucleotide sequence is TGTGCCAGCAGTGCCAGACTAGCGGGGGACGGAGGTCATGAGCAGTTCTTC. The translation is CASSARLAGDGGHEQFF. The sequence links TRBV6-1 to TRBJ2-1, and TRBD2 matches 12 of the central bases. Trimming accounts for 4 bases at V and 8 bases at J, while the number of junction bases matched to no gene is 12. Spanning cysteine to phenylalanine, the CDR3 consists of 17 amino acids. Only CDR3 DNA remains: 51 bases, in frame from the first base. Taken from the germline V gene, the CDR1 and CDR2 loops are MNHNS and SASEGT.